This is a list of T cell receptor beta chains from one sample in a study of T cell responses to AZD1222 COVID-19 vaccine. Measured with immunoSEQ multiplex PCR; TCRdb has only the in-frame clones, and not every one. The sample has tens of thousands of clones; more than 70% are singletons. The starting material was peripheral blood, obtained 28 days after the second AZD1222 dose. The source of these receptors is an adult who received the AZD1222 COVID-19 vaccine. The CDR3 runs from the conserved cysteine through the conserved F or W. The order of the fields is V gene, D gene, clone size, J gene, CDR3 DNA, CDR3 protein. A D gene is named only where the DNA matches it firmly. The size entry is marked missing in some rows and otherwise reads once, few, many or a size class.

V gene: TRBV19; D gene: .; clone size: few; J gene: TRBJ2-3; CDR3 DNA: TGTGCCAGTAGTATGGGCCCCATCAGCACAGATACGCAGTATTTT; CDR3 protein: CASSMGPISTDTQYF
V gene: TRBV6-1; D gene: TRBD1; clone size: .; J gene: TRBJ2-2; CDR3 DNA: TGTGCCAGCAGCCGACCGGGACAGGGGGTCGGGGAGCTGTTTTTT; CDR3 protein: CASSRPGQGVGELFF
V gene: TRBV6-5; D gene: .; clone size: .; J gene: TRBJ1-1; CDR3 DNA: TGTGCCAGCAGTTACGTGAAGGCTGATATGAACACTGAAGCTTTCTTT; CDR3 protein: CASSYVKADMNTEAFF
V gene: TRBV6-5; D gene: TRBD2; clone size: .; J gene: TRBJ2-7; CDR3 DNA: TGTGCCAGCAGAGACCTAGCGGGGGGGCAGTACGAGCAGTACTTC; CDR3 protein: CASRDLAGGQYEQYF
V gene: TRBV5-1; D gene: TRBD1; clone size: .; J gene: TRBJ1-3; CDR3 DNA: TGCGCCAGCAGCCCGGGACAGAACTCTGGAAACACCATATATTTT; CDR3 protein: CASSPGQNSGNTIYF
V gene: TRBV7-9; D gene: .; clone size: .; J gene: TRBJ1-5; CDR3 DNA: TGTGCCAGCAGCTACACAGAAGCCAATCAGCCCCAGCATTTT; CDR3 protein: CASSYTEANQPQHF
V gene: TRBV28; D gene: .; clone size: .; J gene: TRBJ2-3; CDR3 DNA: TGTGCCAGCAGTTTCCCCCGGGGGAAGAGCACAGATACGCAGTATTTT; CDR3 protein: CASSFPRGKSTDTQYF
V gene: TRBV18; D gene: .; clone size: .; J gene: TRBJ2-5; CDR3 DNA: TGTGCCAGCTCCCCTCCGGCGGGGAATCAAGAGACCCAGTACTTC; CDR3 protein: CASSPPAGNQETQYF
V gene: TRBV13; D gene: .; clone size: .; J gene: TRBJ2-5; CDR3 DNA: TGTGCCAGCAGCTGGACCGAGCGGTCACAAGAGACCCAGTACTTC; CDR3 protein: CASSWTERSQETQYF
V gene: TRBV27; D gene: .; clone size: .; J gene: TRBJ1-1; CDR3 DNA: TGTGCCAGCAGTTTGGGCATGAACACTGAAGCTTTCTTT; CDR3 protein: CASSLGMNTEAFF
V gene: TRBV27; D gene: .; clone size: .; J gene: TRBJ2-4; CDR3 DNA: TGTGCCAGCAGTTTAGGGTTGGGAAACATTCAGTACTTC; CDR3 protein: CASSLGLGNIQYF
V gene: TRBV27; D gene: TRBD1; clone size: .; J gene: TRBJ2-5; CDR3 DNA: TGTGCCAGCAGTTCCCCAGGGGCAGGGGGTTCGACCCAGTACTTC; CDR3 protein: CASSSPGAGGSTQYF
V gene: TRBV23-1; D gene: .; clone size: once; J gene: TRBJ1-4; CDR3 DNA: TGCGCCCGACCGTCGGCGGTCGAAGACGAAAAACTGTTTTTT; CDR3 protein: CARPSAVEDEKLFF
V gene: TRBV6-5; D gene: .; clone size: .; J gene: TRBJ2-5; CDR3 DNA: TGTGCCATCGGCTATCCTCAAGAGACCCAGTACTTC; CDR3 protein: CAIGYPQETQYF
V gene: TRBV2; D gene: .; clone size: .; J gene: TRBJ2-7; CDR3 DNA: TGTGCCAGCAGTGAAGTCACCTTGGGCTACGAGCAGTACTTC; CDR3 protein: CASSEVTLGYEQYF
V gene: TRBV29-1; D gene: .; clone size: .; J gene: TRBJ1-6; CDR3 DNA: TGCAGCGTTCGCCAGGGTGCTTCACCCCTCCACTTT; CDR3 protein: CSVRQGASPLHF
V gene: TRBV4-2; D gene: TRBD2; clone size: few; J gene: TRBJ2-1; CDR3 DNA: TGTGCCAGCAGCCAAGAAGGCAGCGGGGGGGCGGCCTACAATGAGCAGTTCTTC; CDR3 protein: CASSQEGSGGAAYNEQFF
V gene: TRBV3-1/TRBV3-2; D gene: TRBD1; clone size: .; J gene: TRBJ1-5; CDR3 DNA: TGTGCCAGCAGCTGGACAGGGGGCAATCAGCCCCAGCATTTT; CDR3 protein: CASSWTGGNQPQHF
V gene: TRBV4-3; D gene: .; clone size: .; J gene: TRBJ2-6; CDR3 DNA: TGCGCCAGCAGCCAAGAGGGATACTCTGGGGCCAACGTCCTGACTTTC; CDR3 protein: CASSQEGYSGANVLTF
V gene: TRBV5-1; D gene: .; clone size: .; J gene: TRBJ2-3; CDR3 DNA: TGCGCCAGCAGCTTGGACACGGCCACAGATACGCAGTATTTT; CDR3 protein: CASSLDTATDTQYF
V gene: TRBV19; D gene: .; clone size: .; J gene: TRBJ2-3; CDR3 DNA: TGTGCCAGTAGTATAGCGGCTCTAGTATCCAGATCAGATACGCAGTATTTT; CDR3 protein: CASSIAALVSRSDTQYF
V gene: TRBV30; D gene: .; clone size: few; J gene: TRBJ1-1; CDR3 DNA: TGTGCCTGGAGTGTACTGGTGGGGGGCACTGAAGCTTTCTTT; CDR3 protein: CAWSVLVGGTEAFF
V gene: TRBV4-2; D gene: .; clone size: once; J gene: TRBJ2-7; CDR3 DNA: TGTGCCAGCAGCCAAGGCGGGGTCTACGAGCAGTACTTC; CDR3 protein: CASSQGGVYEQYF
V gene: TRBV6-6; D gene: .; clone size: few; J gene: TRBJ1-2; CDR3 DNA: TGTGCCAGCAGTTACTCGAGAGGGACTCCTCAGGGGGGCTACACCTTC; CDR3 protein: CASSYSRGTPQGGYTF
V gene: TRBV7-8; D gene: .; clone size: .; J gene: TRBJ2-2; CDR3 DNA: TGTGCCAGCAGCTTAGCCTCCACCGGGGAGCTGTTTTTT; CDR3 protein: CASSLASTGELFF
V gene: TRBV15; D gene: TRBD1; clone size: .; J gene: TRBJ2-7; CDR3 DNA: TGTGCCACCAGCGGGGGACAGGGGTCGTACGAGCAGTACTTC; CDR3 protein: CATSGGQGSYEQYF
V gene: TRBV7-2; D gene: .; clone size: .; J gene: TRBJ1-3; CDR3 DNA: TGTGCCAGCACTCTCGGAAACACCATATATTTT; CDR3 protein: CASTLGNTIYF
V gene: TRBV7-8; D gene: .; clone size: few; J gene: TRBJ2-7; CDR3 DNA: TGTGCCAGCAGCCCGACGGACAGATTAAACCTCTACGAGCAGTACTTC; CDR3 protein: CASSPTDRLNLYEQYF
V gene: TRBV5-5; D gene: TRBD1; clone size: .; J gene: TRBJ1-2; CDR3 DNA: TGTGCCAGCAGCTTGAAGTTTGGACAGGGGACTAACTATGGCTACACCTTC; CDR3 protein: CASSLKFGQGTNYGYTF
V gene: TRBV4-3; D gene: .; clone size: .; J gene: TRBJ2-2; CDR3 DNA: TGCGCCAGCAGCCAAGATGTCGCCCGGGAGCTGTTTTTT; CDR3 protein: CASSQDVARELFF
V gene: TRBV5-1; D gene: .; clone size: .; J gene: TRBJ2-3; CDR3 DNA: TGCGCCAGCAGCTTGAGAGGGCAGAGCACAGATACGCAGTATTTT; CDR3 protein: CASSLRGQSTDTQYF